This is a list of T cell receptor beta chains from one sample in a study of cytomegalovirus exposure and HLA in healthy donors. Sequencing was performed with immunoSEQ multiplex PCR; in TCRdb, only in-frame clones are kept and a portion is missing. This sample has roughly 110,000 clones; about 61% occur once, and the top ten carry about 8.5%. Source material: PBMCs. These receptors were collected from a man aged 18 to 35 in good health and CMV-seropositive. Each CDR3 is given with its conserved first and last residue. The D gene is left open where the match is weak. The listing skips clone size in some rows; elsewhere it reads once, few, many or a size class.

>-|TRBV19|TRBJ1-1|-
CASIGTPVDTEAFF
TGTGCCAGTATAGGGACACCTGTGGACACTGAAGCTTTCTTT
>-|TRBV11-2|TRBJ2-7|-
CASSLFSDKIYEQYF
TGTGCCAGCAGCTTGTTCTCTGACAAGATCTACGAGCAGTACTTC
>-|TRBV30|TRBJ2-7|TRBD2
CAWSVSGGAYEQYF
TGTGCCTGGAGTGTTTCGGGGGGGGCTTACGAGCAGTACTTC
>-|TRBV28|TRBJ2-7|TRBD1
CASSSYRQGASEQYF
TGTGCCAGCAGTTCGTACCGACAGGGGGCCTCTGAGCAGTACTTC
>-|TRBV11-1|TRBJ1-2|-
CASSHPLGRGYTF
TGTGCCAGCAGCCACCCCCTGGGGAGGGGCTACACCTTC
>once|TRBV5-1|TRBJ2-5|TRBD2
CASSLPSLAGVQETQYF
TGCGCCAGCAGCTTACCCTCACTAGCGGGGGTGCAAGAGACCCAGTACTTC
>few|TRBV4-1|TRBJ2-5|TRBD2
CASSQGGAGGETQYF
TGCGCCAGCAGCCAAGGAGGGGCGGGGGGAGAGACCCAGTACTTC
>-|TRBV10-3|TRBJ2-3|TRBD1
CAISVGQGGPYF
TGTGCCATCAGTGTGGGACAGGGGGGTCCTTATTTT
>once|TRBV10-1|TRBJ2-1|TRBD2
CASSDRRGATYNEQFF
TGCGCCAGCAGTGATCGGCGGGGGGCCACCTACAATGAGCAGTTCTTC
>-|TRBV6-5|TRBJ2-2|TRBD1
CASRRDRNTGELFF
TGTGCCAGCAGAAGGGACAGGAACACCGGGGAGCTGTTTTTT
>-|TRBV6-5|TRBJ2-7|TRBD2
CASREGSSYEQYF
TGTGCCAGCCGGGAGGGAAGCTCCTACGAGCAGTACTTC
>-|TRBV27|TRBJ2-3|TRBD2
CASSAGTTQLVTDTQYF
TGTGCCAGCAGTGCCGGGACTACGCAGTTAGTAACAGATACGCAGTATTTT
>-|TRBV5-1|TRBJ1-2|-
CASSSGTRNYGYTF
TGCGCCAGCAGCTCCGGGACAAGAAACTATGGCTACACCTTC
>-|TRBV14|TRBJ1-6|-
CASSQAASGTYNSPLHF
TGTGCCAGCAGCCAAGCTGCGTCGGGTACCTATAATTCACCCCTCCACTTT
>-|TRBV7-9|TRBJ1-2|TRBD1
CASSPPPDRGPGYTF
TGTGCCAGCAGCCCCCCTCCGGACAGGGGGCCTGGCTACACCTTC
>-|TRBV5-1|TRBJ1-1|-
CASSLVAGASYTEAFF
TGCGCCAGCAGCTTGGTGGCAGGGGCTAGTTACACTGAAGCTTTTTTT
>few|TRBV5-1|TRBJ1-1|-
CASVMGGGLNTEAFF
TGCGCCAGCGTTATGGGGGGAGGACTGAACACTGAAGCTTTCTTT
>few|TRBV19|TRBJ1-1|TRBD1
CASSPWTGGITEAFF
TGTGCCAGTAGTCCTTGGACAGGGGGTATCACTGAAGCTTTCTTT
>once|TRBV5-4|TRBJ2-3|-
CASSLEIGRNTDTQYF
TGTGCCAGCAGCTTGGAGATCGGTAGAAACACAGATACGCAGTATTTT
>-|TRBV10-2|TRBJ2-7|TRBD1
CASSPGQSSYEQYF
TGCGCCAGCAGTCCGGGACAGAGCTCCTACGAGCAGTACTTC
>-|TRBV7-9|TRBJ1-5|-
CASSSTASNQPQHF
TGTGCCAGCAGCTCTACAGCAAGCAATCAGCCCCAGCATTTT
>-|TRBV29-1|TRBJ2-7|-
CSVLVQGLGSEQYF
TGCAGCGTTTTAGTGCAGGGTTTGGGCTCCGAGCAGTACTTC
>-|TRBV4-1|TRBJ2-4|TRBD1
CASSQGILWTGKNIQYF
TGCGCCAGCAGCCAAGGCATACTCTGGACAGGGAAAAACATTCAGTACTTC
>few|TRBV11-3|TRBJ2-4|TRBD1
CASSYTSWDRENIQYF
TGTGCCAGCAGCTATACTAGCTGGGACAGGGAAAACATTCAGTACTTC
>-|TRBV30|TRBJ2-1|-
CAWSNWAGVIDEQFF
TGTGCCTGGAGTAACTGGGCCGGGGTAATCGATGAGCAGTTCTTC
>-|TRBV15|TRBJ1-2|-
CATSRVAGSYYGYTF
TGTGCCACCAGCAGAGTTGCAGGGTCTTACTATGGCTACACCTTC
>-|TRBV7-9|TRBJ2-6|-
CASSRERVAGANVLTF
TGTGCCAGCAGTCGAGAGCGGGTAGCTGGGGCCAACGTCCTGACTTTC
>-|TRBV28|TRBJ1-1|-
CASRNRNTEAFF
TGTGCCAGCAGAAACAGGAACACTGAAGCTTTCTTT
>-|TRBV4-1|TRBJ2-5|-
CASSQERGSGGAQETQYF
TGCGCCAGCAGCCAAGAACGGGGCAGTGGGGGGGCTCAAGAGACCCAGTACTTC
>-|TRBV7-3|TRBJ2-3|TRBD1
CASSLAPGTGGSDTQYF
TGTGCCAGCAGCTTGGCCCCTGGGACAGGGGGCTCCGATACGCAGTATTTT
>-|TRBV29-1|TRBJ2-1|-
CSAITGQGWNNEQFF
TGCAGCGCTATAACAGGGCAGGGTTGGAACAATGAGCAGTTCTTC
>-|TRBV2|TRBJ2-7|TRBD1
CASSGPPGQSSYEQYF
TGTGCCAGCAGTGGGCCACCGGGACAGAGCTCCTACGAGCAGTACTTC
>-|TRBV4-1|TRBJ2-1|-
CASSYAPTSSGEQFF
TGCGCCAGCAGCTATGCGCCTACTAGCAGTGGTGAGCAGTTCTTC